The rows below give T cell receptor beta chains drawn from one sample of a study of cytotoxic CD8 clonotypes in ibrutinib-treated CLL. Sequencing was performed with immunoSEQ multiplex PCR; in TCRdb, only in-frame clones are kept and a portion is missing. This sample has 15,000 to 20,000 clones, with roughly 80% found just once. Sequencing was performed on PBMCs, taken before ibrutinib treatment. The receptor source for this set is a human donor with chronic lymphocytic leukemia. Each CDR3 is given with its conserved first and last residue. Each record gives: V gene, D gene, clone size, J gene, CDR3 protein, CDR3 DNA. D genes are given only for firm matches. Not every row has a clone size; where given, it reads once, few, many or a size class.

>TRBV28|TRBD1|-|TRBJ1-3
CASSLYRGIGNTIYF
TGTGCCAGCAGTTTATACAGGGGGATCGGAAACACCATATATTTT
>TRBV27|-|-|TRBJ2-3
CASSLSPPGLTDTQYF
TGTGCCAGCAGTTTAAGTCCCCCGGGGCTAACAGATACGCAGTATTTT
>TRBV11-2|-|few|TRBJ2-5
CASSLGGQETQYF
TGTGCCAGCAGCCTCGGGGGCCAAGAGACCCAGTACTTC
>TRBV6-1|TRBD1|-|TRBJ1-1
CASSVREQGAFWTEAFF
TGTGCCAGCAGTGTCCGAGAACAGGGGGCTTTTTGGACTGAAGCTTTCTTT
>TRBV2|-|-|TRBJ1-4
CASNTGANEKLFF
TGTGCCAGCAATACCGGGGCCAATGAAAAACTGTTTTTT
>TRBV7-8|-|-|TRBJ2-2
CASSLGQANTGELFF
TGTGCCAGCAGCTTGGGACAAGCGAACACCGGGGAGCTGTTTTTT
>TRBV27|-|-|TRBJ2-1
CASSLSAGIIYNEQFF
TGTGCCAGCAGTTTAAGTGCGGGGATCATATACAATGAGCAGTTCTTC
>TRBV6-5|TRBD1|-|TRBJ1-6
CASSDRAGNSPLHF
TGTGCCAGCAGTGACAGGGCCGGCAATTCACCCCTCCACTTT
>TRBV30|-|-|TRBJ1-1
CAWNPHPQLGTEAFF
TGTGCCTGGAACCCCCATCCCCAGTTGGGCACTGAAGCTTTCTTT
>TRBV18|TRBD1|-|TRBJ1-1
CASSLDRGTEAFF
TGTGCCAGCTCACTAGACAGGGGCACTGAAGCTTTCTTT
>TRBV7-2|-|once|TRBJ2-1
CASSSERGVNEQFF
TGTGCCAGCAGCTCCGAAAGGGGGGTTAATGAGCAGTTCTTC
>TRBV7-9|-|medium-sized|TRBJ1-4
CASSLGDTSGKLFF
TGTGCCAGCAGCTTAGGGGACACGAGTGGAAAACTGTTTTTT
>TRBV5-1|TRBD1|-|TRBJ1-1
CASSLQGGSWNTEAFF
TGCGCCAGCAGCTTACAGGGGGGCAGCTGGAACACTGAAGCTTTCTTT
>TRBV5-1|-|-|TRBJ1-5
CASSLGTNNQPQHF
TGCGCCAGCAGCTTGGGGACGAACAATCAGCCCCAGCATTTT
>TRBV5-4|TRBD1|-|TRBJ2-5
CASSHQRTGPEGETQYF
TGTGCCAGCAGTCACCAGAGGACAGGGCCTGAGGGAGAGACCCAGTACTTC
>TRBV6-5|-|-|TRBJ2-7
CASSYARDRDYEQYF
TGTGCCAGCAGTTACGCCCGGGACCGGGACTACGAGCAGTACTTC
>TRBV6-1|-|-|TRBJ2-3
CASSLTPGDTQYF
TGTGCCAGCAGTCTGACCCCCGGGGATACGCAGTATTTT
>TRBV7-2|TRBD2|-|TRBJ2-1
CASSPWASGGNEQFF
TGTGCCAGCAGCCCCTGGGCTAGCGGGGGAAATGAGCAGTTCTTC
>TRBV7-7|-|-|TRBJ2-3
CASSLGSGGADTQYF
TGTGCCAGCAGCTTAGGCTCAGGGGGGGCAGATACGCAGTATTTT
>TRBV15|-|-|TRBJ2-2
CATSMRGAHTGELFF
TGTGCCACCAGCATGCGGGGAGCGCACACCGGGGAGCTGTTTTTT
>TRBV7-9|-|-|TRBJ1-3
CASSLEGNTIYF
TGTGCCAGCAGCTTAGAAGGAAACACCATATATTTT
>TRBV10-3|-|-|TRBJ2-3
CAISELSRSSTDTQYF
TGTGCCATCAGTGAGTTAAGCAGATCGTCCACAGATACGCAGTATTTT
>TRBV15|TRBD2|-|TRBJ2-3
CATSNRVGAGGRTDTQYF
TGTGCCACCAGCAACAGGGTAGGAGCGGGGGGGCGCACAGATACGCAGTATTTT
>TRBV29-1|-|few|TRBJ1-4
CSVGTALGGEKLFF
TGCAGCGTGGGGACTGCCCTCGGCGGTGAAAAACTGTTTTTT
>TRBV6-6|-|-|TRBJ2-7
CASSYQAYEQYF
TGTGCCAGCAGTTATCAGGCCTACGAGCAGTACTTC
>TRBV7-2|TRBD1|-|TRBJ1-2
CASSLDRVYGYTF
TGTGCCAGCAGCCTCGACAGGGTCTATGGCTACACCTTC
>TRBV4-1|TRBD1|-|TRBJ2-3
CASSQPPGTGSTITDTQYF
TGCGCCAGCAGCCAACCCCCCGGGACAGGGTCTACTATCACAGATACGCAGTATTTT
>TRBV7-9|-|-|TRBJ2-1
CASSLMGLSRNEQFF
TGTGCCAGCAGCTTGATGGGACTGAGCAGGAATGAGCAGTTCTTC
>TRBV5-1|-|once|TRBJ1-1
CASSLEGVMNTEAFF
TGCGCCAGCAGCTTGGAGGGAGTTATGAACACTGAAGCTTTCTTT
>TRBV4-1|-|-|TRBJ2-7
CASSPRLSPYEQYF
TGCGCCAGCAGCCCTAGACTGTCTCCATACGAGCAGTACTTC
>TRBV7-9|-|once|TRBJ1-1
CASSPSGTNEAFF
TGTGCCAGCAGCCCTTCAGGGACAAATGAAGCTTTCTTT
>TRBV27|TRBD2|once|TRBJ2-1
CASSPVTSGGSNEQFF
TGTGCCAGCAGTCCCGTCACTAGCGGGGGGTCCAATGAGCAGTTCTTC
>TRBV18|-|-|TRBJ1-1
CASSPPGRGTEAFF
TGTGCCAGCTCACCACCGGGGAGGGGCACTGAAGCTTTCTTT
>TRBV9|-|-|TRBJ1-3
CASSVVGYGNTIYF
TGTGCCAGCAGCGTAGTAGGCTATGGAAACACCATATATTTT
>TRBV7-6|TRBD1|-|TRBJ1-1
CASSVNPGGFPEAFF
TGTGCCAGCAGCGTTAACCCAGGGGGCTTCCCTGAAGCTTTCTTT
>TRBV6-6|-|-|TRBJ1-2
CASNYDISLRNYGYTF
TGTGCCAGCAACTACGACATCAGCCTCAGAAACTATGGCTACACCTTC
>TRBV19|-|-|TRBJ2-1
CASSIDNFAGSYKGQFF
TGTGCCAGTAGTATAGATAATTTCGCCGGGTCGTATAAGGGGCAGTTCTTC
>TRBV19|-|-|TRBJ2-3
CASSMPPPADTQYF
TGTGCCAGTAGTATGCCCCCCCCCGCAGATACGCAGTATTTT
>TRBV7-9|TRBD1|-|TRBJ2-7
CASSPLFPGGPSYEQYF
TGTGCCAGCAGTCCCCTCTTCCCAGGGGGCCCTTCCTACGAGCAGTACTTC
>TRBV28|-|-|TRBJ2-3
CASSSGSTDTQYF
TGTGCCAGCAGTTCGGGCAGCACAGATACGCAGTATTTT
>TRBV5-6|-|-|TRBJ1-5
CASSFRFQGANQPQHF
TGTGCCAGCAGCTTTCGGTTCCAAGGGGCCAATCAGCCCCAGCATTTT
>TRBV30|-|-|TRBJ1-6
CAWSLRGISPLHF
TGTGCCTGGAGTCTGCGGGGGATTTCACCCCTCCACTTT
>TRBV27|TRBD1|few|TRBJ2-2
CASSLVTGGTGELFF
TGTGCCAGCAGTCTTGTGACAGGGGGTACCGGGGAGCTGTTTTTT
>TRBV5-1|TRBD1|-|TRBJ1-2
CASSPDPGTAIYGYTF
TGCGCCAGCAGCCCTGACCCCGGGACAGCCATTTATGGCTACACCTTC
>TRBV6-5|-|-|TRBJ1-5
CASSYLGRQPQHF
TGTGCCAGCAGTTATCTGGGCAGACAGCCCCAGCATTTT
>TRBV10-3|-|-|TRBJ1-1
CAISAYRDSNTEAFF
TGTGCCATCAGTGCATACCGGGATTCGAACACTGAAGCTTTCTTT
>TRBV9|-|-|TRBJ2-7
CASSPWRDGGEQYF
TGTGCCAGCAGCCCTTGGAGGGATGGAGGGGAGCAGTACTTC
>TRBV5-5|TRBD1|-|TRBJ2-7
CASSFAGDREDEQYF
TGTGCCAGCAGCTTTGCAGGGGACAGGGAGGACGAGCAGTACTTC
>TRBV7-6|-|-|TRBJ1-1
CASSLAQGAAFF
TGTGCCAGCAGCTTAGCGCAGGGAGCAGCTTTCTTT
>TRBV7-9|-|-|TRBJ1-5
CASSLGALEPQHF
TGTGCCAGCAGCTTAGGAGCTCTAGAGCCCCAGCATTTT
>TRBV5-1|TRBD1|-|TRBJ1-2
CASSSTGYGYTF
TGCGCCAGCAGCTCGACAGGGTATGGCTACACCTTC
>TRBV30|-|-|TRBJ2-3
CAWRGGISTDTQYF
TGTGCCTGGAGGGGAGGTATAAGCACAGATACGCAGTATTTT
>TRBV6-5|TRBD1|-|TRBJ1-4
CASSYYRGTVEKLFF
TGTGCCAGCAGTTACTACAGGGGGACAGTGGAAAAACTGTTTTTT
>TRBV7-8|TRBD1|-|TRBJ2-2
CASSGRRRTGVYTGELFF
TGTGCCAGCAGCGGACGGCGACGGACAGGGGTATACACCGGGGAGCTGTTTTTT
>TRBV19|TRBD1|-|TRBJ2-3
CASKSGGKHGTDTQYF
TGTGCCAGTAAGTCAGGGGGCAAGCACGGCACAGATACGCAGTATTTT
>TRBV5-8|-|-|TRBJ1-6
CATSRGMDSPLHF
TGTGCTACCTCTAGGGGGATGGATTCACCCCTCCACTTT
>TRBV6-1|-|-|TRBJ2-7
CASSEQGSYEQYF
TGTGCCAGCAGTGAGCAGGGGTCCTACGAGCAGTACTTC
>TRBV18|-|once|TRBJ1-6
CASSPPDRAMALHF
TGTGCCAGCTCACCACCAGACCGGGCAATGGCCCTCCACTTT
>TRBV19|-|-|TRBJ1-2
CASTPGGGRLGYTF
TGTGCCAGTACTCCCGGAGGAGGGCGTTTAGGCTACACCTTC